This record concerns one TCR beta chain sequence. Its antigen is currently unknown. This entry comes from a study of vaccination and CD4 T cells after COVID-19. The wider study: Convalescent participants consisted of six males and four females, two being Hispanic. The BNT162b2 or mRNA-1273 vaccine was given to participants in two doses. Overlapping spike pools from SARS-CoV-2 and HCoV-NL63, HCoV-OC43 and HCoV-229E served as culture stimuli.

Treatment described: approximately 11-day PBMC culture with coronavirus spike peptide pools or control peptides (ViraFEST assay). General study results and limits: From a median of roughly 21 to 38, SARS-CoV-2-reactive clonotypes increased, though not significantly.

Sequencing of DNA taken from cultured CD4+ T cells relied on the Oncomine TCR Beta short-read assay. TCRdb recomputed calls from the PCR reads with MiXCR, one row per CDR3 protein. The sample comprises about 15,000 distinct CDR3 sequences, under 65% of which are singletons, and around 15% rests with the top ten. Sequenced input: CD4+ T cells from blood, cultured in vitro. This TCR was sampled from a human donor who had recovered from COVID-19.

The CDR3 DNA reads TGTGCCAGCAGTGACACCGGCGTCGAGACCCAGTACTTC. Protein sequence: CASSDTGVETQYF. This chain links TRBV2 with TRBJ2-5; D gene uncertain. The CDR3 has 13 amino acids. Trimming stripped 3 bases from V and 5 bases from J, with 10 bases between. Germline V gene data show CDR1 as SNHLY and CDR2 as FYNNEI.